This TCR beta chain emerged from a study of blood T cell repertoires in COVID-19. This CDR3 region has 15 residues. After removal of 5 bases from V and 5 bases from J, the junction contained 8 bases not matched to a gene. CDR1 MGHDK and CDR2 SYGVNS come from the germline V gene. The method was immunoSEQ multiplex PCR; TCRdb's version includes in-frame clones alone and lacks a portion of them. There are roughly 250,000 clones in the sample; about 87% occur only once, and under 2% lies in the top ten. Source material: PBMCs or T cells enriched from blood (not recorded which). J is TRBJ1-4 and V is TRBV25-1; 7 bases align to TRBD1. The clonotype was recovered from a woman aged 50 to 60 who had recovered from COVID-19. In DNA form, the CDR3 reads TGTGCCAGCAGTTCTCCGGGACAGTCGAATGAAAAACTGTTTTTT. Its protein is CASSSPGQSNEKLFF.